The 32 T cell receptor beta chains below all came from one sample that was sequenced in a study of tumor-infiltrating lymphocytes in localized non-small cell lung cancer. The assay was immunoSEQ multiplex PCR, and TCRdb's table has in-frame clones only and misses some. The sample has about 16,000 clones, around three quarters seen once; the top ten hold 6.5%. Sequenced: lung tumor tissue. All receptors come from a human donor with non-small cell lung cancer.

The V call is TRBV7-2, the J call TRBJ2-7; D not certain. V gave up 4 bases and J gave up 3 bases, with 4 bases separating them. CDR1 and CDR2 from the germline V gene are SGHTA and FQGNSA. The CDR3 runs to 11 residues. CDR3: CASSWGYEQYF. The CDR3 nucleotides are TGTGCCAGCAGCTGGGGCTACGAGCAGTACTTC.

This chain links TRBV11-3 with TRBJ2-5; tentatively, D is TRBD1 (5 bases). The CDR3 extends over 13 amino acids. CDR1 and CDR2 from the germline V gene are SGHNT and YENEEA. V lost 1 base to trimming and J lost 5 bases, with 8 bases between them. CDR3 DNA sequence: TGTGCCAGCAGCTTAGGGGGCTGGGAGACCCAGTACTTC. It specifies CASSLGGWETQYF.

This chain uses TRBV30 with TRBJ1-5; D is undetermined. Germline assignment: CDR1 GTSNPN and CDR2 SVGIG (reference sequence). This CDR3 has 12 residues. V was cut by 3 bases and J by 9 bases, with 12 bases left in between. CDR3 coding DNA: TGTGCCTGGAGCAACCGGGTAGGGCCCCAGCATTTT. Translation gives CAWSNRVGPQHF.

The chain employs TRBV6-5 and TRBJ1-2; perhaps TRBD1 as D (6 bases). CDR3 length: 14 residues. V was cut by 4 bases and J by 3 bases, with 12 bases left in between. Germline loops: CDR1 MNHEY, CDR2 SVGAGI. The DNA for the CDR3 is TGTGCCAGCAGTTGGGGGGCGGGTTACTATGGCTACACCTTC. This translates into CASSWGAGYYGYTF.

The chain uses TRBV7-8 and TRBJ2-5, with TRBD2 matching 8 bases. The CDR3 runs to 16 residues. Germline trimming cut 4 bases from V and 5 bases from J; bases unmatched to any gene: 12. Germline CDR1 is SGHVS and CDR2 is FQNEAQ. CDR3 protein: CASSSGPLAGSETQYF. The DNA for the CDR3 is TGTGCCAGCAGCTCGGGACCCTTAGCGGGATCCGAGACCCAGTACTTC.

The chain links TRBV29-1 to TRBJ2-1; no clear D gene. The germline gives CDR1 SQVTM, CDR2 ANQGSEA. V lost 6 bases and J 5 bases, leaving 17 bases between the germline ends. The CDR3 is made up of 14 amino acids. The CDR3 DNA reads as TGCAGCGTCCTCCTAGGATTGGGCAACAATGAGCAGTTCTTC. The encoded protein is CSVLLGLGNNEQFF.

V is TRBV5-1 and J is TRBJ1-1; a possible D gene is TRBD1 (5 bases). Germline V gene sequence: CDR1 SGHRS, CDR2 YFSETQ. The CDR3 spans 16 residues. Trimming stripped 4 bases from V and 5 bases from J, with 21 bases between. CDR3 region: CASSQSSFQGLTEAFF. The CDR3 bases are TGCGCCAGCAGCCAATCCTCGTTTCAGGGCTTGACTGAAGCTTTCTTT.

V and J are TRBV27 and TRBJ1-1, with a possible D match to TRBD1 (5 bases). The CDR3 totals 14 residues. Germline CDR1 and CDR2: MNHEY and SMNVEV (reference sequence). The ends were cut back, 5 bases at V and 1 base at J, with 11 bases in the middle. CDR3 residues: CASSVTGRNTEAFF. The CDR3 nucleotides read TGTGCCAGCAGTGTGACGGGGCGGAACACTGAAGCTTTCTTT.

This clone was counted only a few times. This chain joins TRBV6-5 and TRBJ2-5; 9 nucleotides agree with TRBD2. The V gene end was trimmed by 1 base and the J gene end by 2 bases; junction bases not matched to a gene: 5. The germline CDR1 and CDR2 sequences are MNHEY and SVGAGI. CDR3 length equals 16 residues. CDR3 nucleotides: TGTGCCAGCAGTTACTTTTTAGCGGGGGTACAAGAGACCCAGTACTTC. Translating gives CASSYFLAGVQETQYF.

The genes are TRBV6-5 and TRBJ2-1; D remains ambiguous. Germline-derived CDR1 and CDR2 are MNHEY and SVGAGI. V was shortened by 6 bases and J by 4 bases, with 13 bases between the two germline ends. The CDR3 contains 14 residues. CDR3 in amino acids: CASRNLGPYNEQFF. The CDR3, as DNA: TGTGCCAGCAGAAACCTTGGACCATACAATGAGCAGTTCTTC.

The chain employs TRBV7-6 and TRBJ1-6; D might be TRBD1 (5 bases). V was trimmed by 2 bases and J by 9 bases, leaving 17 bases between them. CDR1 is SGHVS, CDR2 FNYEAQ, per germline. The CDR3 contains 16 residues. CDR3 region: CASSLTRGGLVSPLHF. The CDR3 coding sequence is TGTGCCAGCAGCTTAACGAGGGGAGGATTAGTTTCACCCCTCCACTTT.

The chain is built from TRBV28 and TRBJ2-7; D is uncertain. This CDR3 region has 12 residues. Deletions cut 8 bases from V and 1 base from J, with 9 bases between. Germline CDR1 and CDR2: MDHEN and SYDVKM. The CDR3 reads CASEAASYEQYF. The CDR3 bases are TGTGCCAGCGAGGCTGCTTCCTACGAGCAGTACTTC.

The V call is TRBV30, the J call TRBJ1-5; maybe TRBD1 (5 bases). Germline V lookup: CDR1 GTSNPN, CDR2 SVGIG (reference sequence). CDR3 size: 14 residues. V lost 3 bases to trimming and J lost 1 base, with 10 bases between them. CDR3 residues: CAWSPGGSNQPQHF. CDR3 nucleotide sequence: TGTGCCTGGAGCCCCGGGGGGAGCAATCAGCCCCAGCATTTT. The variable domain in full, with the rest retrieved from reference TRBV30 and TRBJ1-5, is SQTIHQWPATLVQPVGSPLSLECTVEGTSNPNLYWYRQAAGRGLQLLFYSVGIGQISSEVPQNLSASRPQDRQFILSSKKLLLSDSGFYLCAWSPGGSNQPQHFGDGTRLSIL.

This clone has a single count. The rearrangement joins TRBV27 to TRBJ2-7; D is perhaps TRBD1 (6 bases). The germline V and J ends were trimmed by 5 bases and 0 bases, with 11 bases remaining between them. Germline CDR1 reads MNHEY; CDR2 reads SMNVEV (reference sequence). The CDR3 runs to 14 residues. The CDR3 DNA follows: TGTGCCAGCAGTCAGGGGTTCAACTCCTACGAGCAGTACTTC. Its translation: CASSQGFNSYEQYF.

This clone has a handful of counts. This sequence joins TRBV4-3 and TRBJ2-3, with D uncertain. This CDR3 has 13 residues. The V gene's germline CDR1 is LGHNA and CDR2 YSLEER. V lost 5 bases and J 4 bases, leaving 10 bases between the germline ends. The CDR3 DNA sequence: TGCGCCAGCAGCAAGGACCCACCAGATACGCAGTATTTT. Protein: CASSKDPPDTQYF.

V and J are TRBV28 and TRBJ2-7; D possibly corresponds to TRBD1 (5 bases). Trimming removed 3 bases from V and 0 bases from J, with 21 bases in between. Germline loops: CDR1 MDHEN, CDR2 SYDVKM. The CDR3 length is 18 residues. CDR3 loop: CASSFHFQGYESSYEQYF. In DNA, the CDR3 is TGTGCCAGCAGTTTCCACTTCCAGGGCTATGAGAGCTCCTACGAGCAGTACTTC.

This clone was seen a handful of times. CDR3 sequence reads: CAWSHLPPGQGYYEQYF. CDR3 in DNA: TGTGCCTGGAGTCACCTACCTCCGGGACAGGGATACTACGAGCAGTACTTC. The chain employs TRBV30 and TRBJ2-7; TRBD1 matches at 9 bases. The V gene's germline CDR1 is GTSNPN and CDR2 SVGIG (reference sequence). This CDR3 contains 17 residues. V dropped 2 bases and J dropped 3; count of bases not matched to a gene: 14.

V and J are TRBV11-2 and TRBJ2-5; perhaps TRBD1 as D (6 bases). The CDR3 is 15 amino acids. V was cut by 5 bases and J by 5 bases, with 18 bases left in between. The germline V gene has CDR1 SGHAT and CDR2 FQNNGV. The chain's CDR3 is CASSASHDRWETQYF. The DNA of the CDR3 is TGTGCCAGCAGCGCGAGTCACGACAGGTGGGAGACCCAGTACTTC.

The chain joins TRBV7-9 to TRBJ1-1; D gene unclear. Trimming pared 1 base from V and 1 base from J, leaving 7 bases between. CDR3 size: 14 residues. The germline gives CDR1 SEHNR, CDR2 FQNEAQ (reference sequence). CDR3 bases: TGTGCCAGCAGCTTAGGAACCACGAACACTGAAGCTTTCTTT. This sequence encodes CASSLGTTNTEAFF.

CDR3 residues: CASRPDNTSPLHF. CDR3 bases: TGCGCCAGCAGGCCGGATAACACTTCACCCCTCCACTTT. The chain joins TRBV5-1 to TRBJ1-6; D gene uncertain. The CDR3 loop spans 13 amino acids. Per the germline V gene, CDR1 is SGHRS and CDR2 is YFSETQ. The V and J ends lost 5 bases and 9 bases respectively, with 12 bases between them. The variable domain in full, completed from reference TRBV5-1 and TRBJ1-6, reads KAGVTQTPRYLIKTRGQQVTLSCSPISGHRSVSWYQQTPGQGLQFLFEYFSETQRNKGNFPGRFSGRQFSNSRSEMNVSTLELGDSALYLCASRPDNTSPLHFGNGTRLTVT.

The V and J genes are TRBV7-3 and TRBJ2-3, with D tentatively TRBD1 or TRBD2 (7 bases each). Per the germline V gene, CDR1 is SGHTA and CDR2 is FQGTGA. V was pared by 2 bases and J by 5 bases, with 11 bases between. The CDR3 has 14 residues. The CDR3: CASSLSGGGDTQYF. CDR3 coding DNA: TGTGCCAGCAGCTTATCAGGGGGGGGAGATACGCAGTATTTT.

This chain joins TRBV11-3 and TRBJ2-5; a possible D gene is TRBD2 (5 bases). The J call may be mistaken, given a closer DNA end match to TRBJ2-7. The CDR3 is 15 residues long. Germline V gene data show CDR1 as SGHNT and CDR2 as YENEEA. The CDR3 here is CASSLGTFTSYEQYF. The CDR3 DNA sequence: TGTGCCAGCAGCTTAGGGACTTTTACCTCCTACGAGCAGTACTTC.

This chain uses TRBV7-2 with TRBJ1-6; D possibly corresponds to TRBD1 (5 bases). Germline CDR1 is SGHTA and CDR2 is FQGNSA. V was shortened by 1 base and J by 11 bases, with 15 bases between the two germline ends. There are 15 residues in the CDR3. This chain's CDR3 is CASSLERGRGAPLHF. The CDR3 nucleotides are TGTGCCAGCAGCTTAGAGAGGGGACGAGGGGCACCCCTCCACTTT.

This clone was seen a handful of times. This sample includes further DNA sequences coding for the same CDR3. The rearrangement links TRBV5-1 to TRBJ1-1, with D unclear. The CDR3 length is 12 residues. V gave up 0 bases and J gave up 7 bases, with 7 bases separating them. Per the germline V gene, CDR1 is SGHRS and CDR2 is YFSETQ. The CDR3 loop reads CASSLEGSEAFF. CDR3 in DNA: TGCGCCAGCAGCTTGGAGGGCAGTGAAGCTTTCTTT.

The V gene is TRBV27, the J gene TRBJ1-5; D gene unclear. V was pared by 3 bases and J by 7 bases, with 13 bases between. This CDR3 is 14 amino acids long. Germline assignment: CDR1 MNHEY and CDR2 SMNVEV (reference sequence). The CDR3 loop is CASSLNQGYQPQHF. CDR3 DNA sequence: TGTGCCAGCAGTTTGAACCAAGGGTACCAGCCCCAGCATTTT.

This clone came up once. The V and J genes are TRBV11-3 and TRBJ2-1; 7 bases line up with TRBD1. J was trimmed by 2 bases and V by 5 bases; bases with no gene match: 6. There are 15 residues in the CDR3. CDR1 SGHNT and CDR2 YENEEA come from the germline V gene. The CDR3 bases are TGTGCCAGCAGCGAAAACAGGGGCCCCTACAATGAGCAGTTCTTC. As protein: CASSENRGPYNEQFF.

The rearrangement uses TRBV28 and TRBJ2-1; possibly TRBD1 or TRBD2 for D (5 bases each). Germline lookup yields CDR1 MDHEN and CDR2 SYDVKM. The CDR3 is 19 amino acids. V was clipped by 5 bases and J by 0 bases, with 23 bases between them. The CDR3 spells CASSPMGDSLGNSYNEQFF. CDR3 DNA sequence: TGTGCCAGCAGTCCTATGGGGGATAGCCTAGGTAACTCCTACAATGAGCAGTTCTTC.

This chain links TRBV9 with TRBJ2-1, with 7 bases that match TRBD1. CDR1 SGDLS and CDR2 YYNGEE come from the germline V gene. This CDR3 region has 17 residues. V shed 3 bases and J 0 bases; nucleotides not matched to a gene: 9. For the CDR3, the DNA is TGTGCCAGCAGCGAGGGGGCCGGGCAAAGCTCCTACAATGAGCAGTTCTTC. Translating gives CASSEGAGQSSYNEQFF.

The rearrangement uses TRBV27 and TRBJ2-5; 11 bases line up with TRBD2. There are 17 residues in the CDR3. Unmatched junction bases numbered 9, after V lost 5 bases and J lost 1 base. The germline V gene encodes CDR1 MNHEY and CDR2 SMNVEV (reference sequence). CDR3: CASSGGGTSGLQETQYF. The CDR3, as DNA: TGTGCCAGCAGTGGGGGGGGGACTAGCGGACTCCAAGAGACCCAGTACTTC.

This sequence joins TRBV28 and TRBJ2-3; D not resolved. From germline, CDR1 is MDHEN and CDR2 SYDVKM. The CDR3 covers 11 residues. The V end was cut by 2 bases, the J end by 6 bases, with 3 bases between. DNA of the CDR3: TGTGCCAGCAGTTTACGGGATACGCAGTATTTT. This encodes CASSLRDTQYF.

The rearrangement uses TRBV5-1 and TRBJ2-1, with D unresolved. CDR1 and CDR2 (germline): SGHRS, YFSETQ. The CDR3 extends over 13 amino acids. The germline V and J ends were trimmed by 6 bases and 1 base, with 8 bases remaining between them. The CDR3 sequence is CASKQGSYNEQFF. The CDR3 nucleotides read TGCGCCAGCAAGCAAGGATCCTACAATGAGCAGTTCTTC. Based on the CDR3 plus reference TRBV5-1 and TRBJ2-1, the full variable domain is KAGVTQTPRYLIKTRGQQVTLSCSPISGHRSVSWYQQTPGQGLQFLFEYFSETQRNKGNFPGRFSGRQFSNSRSEMNVSTLELGDSALYLCASKQGSYNEQFFGPGTRLTVL.

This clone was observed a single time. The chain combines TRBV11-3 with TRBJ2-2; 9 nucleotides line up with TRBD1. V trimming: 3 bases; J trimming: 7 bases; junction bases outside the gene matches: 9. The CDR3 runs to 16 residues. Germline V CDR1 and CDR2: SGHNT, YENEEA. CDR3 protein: CASSLGGTGSDGELFF. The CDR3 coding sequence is TGTGCCAGCAGCTTGGGCGGGACAGGGTCGGACGGGGAGCTGTTTTTT. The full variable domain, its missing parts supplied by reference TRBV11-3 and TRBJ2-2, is EAGVVQSPRYKIIEKKQPVAFWCNPISGHNTLYWYLQNLGQGPELLIRYENEEAVDDSQLPKDRFSAERLKGVDSTLKIQPAELGDSAVYLCASSLGGTGSDGELFFGEGSRLTVL.